This TCR beta chain was identified during a study of blood T cell repertoires in COVID-19. Study at large: Acute-phase and convalescent COVID-19 samples originated in the United States, Italy and Spain. Sample material is recorded as cDNA or gDNA derived from T cells, B-cell-depleted T cells, or PBMCs.

While infection was still active, Seattle patients were enrolled and then followed longitudinally. V lost 4 bases to trimming and J lost 1 base, with 12 bases between them. CDR3 length: 15 residues. Looked up from germline, CDR1 is SGDLS and CDR2 is YYNGEE. The method was immunoSEQ multiplex PCR; TCRdb's version includes in-frame clones alone and lacks a portion of them. The data show around 290,000 clones, just over 90% seen once. Sequencing was performed on peripheral blood. The chain couples TRBV9 to TRBJ2-1, with D possibly matching TRBD2 (6 bases). The TCR sequence derives from a woman between 25 and 40 years old with COVID-19, enrolled during active disease. CDR3 region: CASSPTSLSYNEQFF. CDR3 nucleotides: TGTGCCAGCAGCCCGACTAGTTTATCCTACAATGAGCAGTTCTTC.